This TCR beta chain is from a study of blood T cell repertoires in COVID-19. Turning to the study itself: Specimens from acute and convalescent COVID-19 originated in the United States, Italy and Spain. T cells, B-cell-depleted T cells, or PBMCs supplied cDNA or gDNA.

Profiled with immunoSEQ multiplex PCR; TCRdb holds only in-frame clones, not every one. The sample yields approximately 300,000 clones, approximately 88% seen once. This clone occurred a few times. The CDR3 covers 13 residues. Trimming cost V 0 bases and J 7 bases, with 9 bases left between them. The sequenced sample was peripheral blood. This chain joins TRBV23-1 and TRBJ1-1; D not resolved. Being an ORF, TRBV23-1 has a function that is uncertain. The receptor comes from a woman between 50 and 59 years old with active or convalescent COVID-19. CDR3 amino acids: CASSQSGGREAFF. The CDR3, as DNA: TGCGCCAGCAGTCAATCTGGAGGCCGTGAAGCTTTCTTT.